The next 10 T cell receptor beta chains were all read from a single sample in a study of shared clonotypes between healthy human individuals. Only in-frame clones appear in the TCRdb table, and some are missing; sequencing was by immunoSEQ multiplex PCR. The data contain approximately 2.5 million clones, just over 90% of them seen just once; the ten biggest clones take up about 0.13%. Sequenced material: naive CD4+ T cells sorted from blood. The sample's subset: CD45RA+ positively selected. These receptors were collected from a man younger than 35 in good health.

The chain joins TRBV6-5 to TRBJ1-1, with TRBD1 identical over 7 bases. V dropped 2 bases and J dropped 3; count of bases not matched to a gene: 6. The germline V gene has CDR1 MNHEY and CDR2 SVGAGI. The CDR3 extends over 15 amino acids. DNA of the CDR3: TGTGCCAGCAGTTACAGTCTGACAGGGTACACTGAAGCTTTCTTT. Amino acids: CASSYSLTGYTEAFF.

As to this clone: The identical CDR3 is also encoded by other nucleotide sequences in the sample. The chain recombines TRBV6-5 with TRBJ2-7; TRBD1 agrees at 7 bases. V lost 5 bases and J lost 2; bases outside the gene matches: 3. This CDR3 has 13 residues. Per germline, CDR1 MNHEY and CDR2 SVGAGI. The CDR3, as DNA: TGTGCCAGCAGTCCGGGACAGACCTACGAGCAGTACTTC. It encodes CASSPGQTYEQYF.

The J gene is TRBJ1-2, the V gene TRBV6-5; D is unclear. V was shortened by 4 bases and J by 8 bases, with 14 bases between the two germline ends. The CDR3 covers 13 residues. The germline V gene encodes CDR1 MNHEY and CDR2 SVGAGI. CDR3 region: CASSSQNLGGYTF. Here the CDR3 DNA reads TGTGCCAGCAGTTCCCAGAACCTCGGCGGCTACACCTTC.

The chain recombines TRBV6-1 with TRBJ1-5; weak D call: TRBD1 (5 bases). Germline V gene lookup returns CDR1 MNHNS and CDR2 SASEGT. CDR3 length: 15 amino acids. V gave up 4 bases and J gave up 4 bases, with 14 bases separating them. CDR3 in amino acids: CASSVGGTGNQPQHF. CDR3 DNA sequence: TGTGCCAGCAGTGTTGGGGGGACGGGGAATCAGCCCCAGCATTTT.

The count of this clone is one. This sample includes further DNA sequences coding for the same CDR3. The V gene is TRBV19, the J gene TRBJ1-3; D not resolved. Trimming removed 7 bases at V and 1 base at J, with 5 bases between. The CDR3 consists of 12 residues. Looked up from germline, CDR1 is LNHDA and CDR2 is SQIVND (reference sequence). CDR3 sequence (DNA): TGTGCCAGTACTTCATCTGGAAACACCATATATTTT. Amino acids: CASTSSGNTIYF.

This CDR3 is CASSLDREQFF. Written as DNA, the CDR3 is TGTGCCAGCAGCTTAGACAGGGAGCAGTTCTTC. V usage is TRBV7-9 and J usage is TRBJ2-1; weak D call: TRBD1 (5 bases). The CDR3 extends over 11 amino acids. In germline, CDR1 is SEHNR, CDR2 FQNEAQ (reference sequence). Trimming left V 1 base short and J 10 bases short, with 5 bases between.

The V and J genes are TRBV9 and TRBJ2-1, with 12 positions matching TRBD2. The V gene end was trimmed by 3 bases and the J gene end by 5 bases; junction bases not matched to a gene: 9. The CDR3 sequence is 17 residues long. Germline V gene data show CDR1 as SGDLS and CDR2 as YYNGEE. The CDR3 spells CASSGGTGLAGNNEQFF. The DNA of the CDR3 is TGTGCCAGCAGCGGAGGAACAGGACTAGCGGGGAACAATGAGCAGTTCTTC. The full variable domain, its missing parts supplied by reference TRBV9 and TRBJ2-1, is DSGVTQTPKHLITATGQRVTLRCSPRSGDLSVYWYQQSLDQGLQFLIQYYNGEERAKGNILERFSAQQFPDLHSELNLSSLELGDSALYFCASSGGTGLAGNNEQFFGPGTRLTVL.

Comments on this clone: Additional DNA sequences in this sample encode the identical CDR3. The CDR3 DNA follows: TGTGCCAGCAGTGCCGGCAGAAACTATGGCTACACCTTC. As protein: CASSAGRNYGYTF. The chain recombines TRBV2 with TRBJ1-2, with unresolved D. The V and J ends lost 4 bases and 2 bases respectively, with 8 bases between them. Looked up from germline, CDR1 is SNHLY and CDR2 is FYNNEI. CDR3 length equals 13 residues.

The CDR3 DNA is TGTGCCAGCAGCTTGCTGGGGCCCCACCAAGAGACCCAGTACTTC. Translated, it gives CASSLLGPHQETQYF. This chain links TRBV7-9 with TRBJ2-5, with D tentatively TRBD1 (5 bases). This CDR3 comprises 15 residues. CDR1 is SEHNR and CDR2 is FQNEAQ in the germline V gene (reference sequence). With 3 bases removed from V and 0 bases from J, the gap between germline ends came to 11 bases.

J is TRBJ1-1 and V is TRBV5-5; no clear D gene. This CDR3 comprises 15 residues. Germline V gene data show CDR1 as SGHKS and CDR2 as YYEKEE (reference sequence). Trimming stripped 3 bases from V and 3 bases from J, with 15 bases between. The CDR3 spells CASSSRVSPDTEAFF. The CDR3 DNA is TGTGCCAGCAGCTCCCGGGTTTCGCCGGACACTGAAGCTTTCTTT.